This T cell receptor beta chain derives from a study of T-cell reconstitution after alpha-beta-depleted transplantation in children. Points from the study as a whole: In patients about two months after transplant, alpha-beta T cells reportedly arose from several hundred expanded graft clones. One year after transplant, T-cell counts and diversity came mostly from newly produced T cells. There were some patients whose high TCRbeta diversity at day 60 came from surviving recipient T cells and thymic progenitors.

Preparation of the TCRbeta library used unique molecular identifiers. TCRdb passed the PCR reads through MiXCR, listing each CDR3 protein once. The table shows about 160,000 distinct CDR3 sequences, with around 10% occurring only once. The CDR3 runs 11 residues. The germline V gene has CDR1 KGHDR and CDR2 SFDVKD. Between the trimmed V and J ends, which lost 4 bases and 10 bases, there was a span of 7 bases. The sample holds many counts of this clonotype. Its specificity is unknown. The specimen was PBMCs, collected before TCRalphabeta/CD19-depleted stem cell transplant. This chain uses TRBV24-1 with TRBJ2-1; D unresolved. The sequence came from a boy under 10 years old with acute myeloid leukemia, due to receive a stem cell transplant. CDR3 nucleotides: TGTGCCACCAGTGACCAATACGAGCAGTTCTTC. Amino acids: CATSDQYEQFF.